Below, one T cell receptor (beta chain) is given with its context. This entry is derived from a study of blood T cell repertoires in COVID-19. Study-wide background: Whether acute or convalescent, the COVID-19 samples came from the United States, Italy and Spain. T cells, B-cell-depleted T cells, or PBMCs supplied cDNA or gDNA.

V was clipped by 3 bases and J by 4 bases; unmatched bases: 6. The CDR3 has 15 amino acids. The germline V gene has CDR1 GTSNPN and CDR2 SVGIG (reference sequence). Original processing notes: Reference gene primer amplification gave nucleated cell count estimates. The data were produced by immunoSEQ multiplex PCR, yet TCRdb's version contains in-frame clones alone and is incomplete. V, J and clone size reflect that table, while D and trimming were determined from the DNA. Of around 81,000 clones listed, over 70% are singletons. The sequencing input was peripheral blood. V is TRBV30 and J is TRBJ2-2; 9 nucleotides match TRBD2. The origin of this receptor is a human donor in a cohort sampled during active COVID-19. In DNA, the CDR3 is TGTGCCTGGAGAGGGACTAGCCGACGCACCGGGGAGCTGTTTTTT. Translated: CAWRGTSRRTGELFF.